This note documents a single TCR beta chain sequence. In the authors' workflow: Amplifying reference gene primers gave estimates of nucleated cell counts. Using immunoSEQ multiplex PCR, the repertoire was profiled, and TCRdb retains in-frame clones only, with some absent. V and J calls and clone size are as listed in that table; D and trimming were resolved from the DNA. The sample shows roughly 60,000 clones, roughly 87% of them seen only once. Germline CDR1 is MNHEY and CDR2 is SMNVEV (reference sequence). The CDR3 has 16 residues. The V gene end was trimmed by 8 bases and the J gene end by 1 base; junction bases not matched to a gene: 7. This sample is part of a study of blood T cell repertoires in COVID-19. Study-wide background: Both acute and convalescent COVID-19 samples were obtained from the United States, Italy and Spain. Sample material is recorded as cDNA or gDNA derived from T cells, B-cell-depleted T cells, or PBMCs.

The material sequenced was peripheral blood. The sequence came from a human donor with acute or convalescent COVID-19. The donor label of this sample is uncertain. The V gene is TRBV27, the J gene TRBJ2-3; TRBD2 aligns across 12 bases. In nucleotides, the CDR3 is TGTGCCAGCCGACTAGCGGGAGAGGTCGGCACAGATACGCAGTATTTT. It codes for CASRLAGEVGTDTQYF.